Following are 5 T cell receptor beta chains from one sample sequenced in a study of shared clonotypes between healthy human individuals. CD45RO-negative CD8 cells positively selected for CCR7 made up the naive population, which excluded terminally differentiated effector memory CD45RA+ cells. Sequenced by immunoSEQ multiplex PCR; TCRdb stores in-frame clones only, minus some. This sample yields some 800,000 clones, of which 90% to 95% are seen a single time; approximately 25% belongs to the top ten. The specimen sequenced was naive CD8+ T cells sorted from blood. The receptors were sampled from a man aged 30-40 years in good health.

In this sample, this clone turned up once. The V and J genes are TRBV5-4 and TRBJ2-2; TRBD2 matches 10 bases. Looked up from germline, CDR1 is SGHNT and CDR2 is YYREEE (reference sequence). The CDR3 totals 17 residues. The V gene end was trimmed by 0 bases and the J gene end by 5 bases; junction bases not matched to a gene: 7. In DNA form, the CDR3 reads TGTGCCAGCAGCTTGGTCCTAGCGGGAGCAGGTACCGGGGAGCTGTTTTTT. Encoded protein: CASSLVLAGAGTGELFF.

In this sample, this clone turned up once. The chain links TRBV5-1 to TRBJ2-1, with 10 bases that match TRBD2. The CDR3 loop spans 17 amino acids. The trim removed 0 bases at V and 0 bases at J, leaving 3 bases unmatched. Germline V gene data show CDR1 as SGHRS and CDR2 as YFSETQ. This chain's CDR3 is CASSLASGRGSYNEQFF. The CDR3 coding sequence is TGCGCCAGCAGCTTGGCTAGCGGGAGAGGCTCCTACAATGAGCAGTTCTTC.

In its sample, this clone was seen a few times. The V call is TRBV5-1, the J call TRBJ2-5; D possibly matches TRBD1 or TRBD2 (6 bases each). The V and J ends lost 4 bases and 0 bases respectively, with 16 bases between them. The CDR3 is 16 amino acids. Germline CDR1 is SGHRS and CDR2 is YFSETQ. The CDR3 here is CASSPRGGGYQETQYF. The CDR3 coding sequence is TGCGCCAGCAGCCCCCGAGGGGGAGGCTACCAAGAGACCCAGTACTTC.

The V call is TRBV18, the J call TRBJ2-1; D is unclear. With 6 bases removed from V and 2 bases from J, the gap between germline ends came to 5 bases. This CDR3 spans 12 amino acids. The germline V gene has CDR1 KGHSH and CDR2 LQKENI. In DNA form, the CDR3 reads TGTGCCAGCTCCCTCGCCTACAATGAGCAGTTCTTC. It codes for CASSLAYNEQFF.

A word on this clone: Other nucleotide sequences from this sample produce the same CDR3. CDR3 in DNA: TGTGCCAGCAGTTTCGGACTAGCGGGATACAATGAGCAGTTCTTC. It encodes CASSFGLAGYNEQFF. The V call is TRBV27, the J call TRBJ2-1, with 12 bases fitting TRBD2. Trimming removed 3 bases from V and 4 bases from J; junction bases left unmatched: 1. Germline-derived CDR1 and CDR2 are MNHEY and SMNVEV (reference sequence). This CDR3 spans 15 amino acids.